The TCR beta chain under discussion was sequenced for a study of cytomegalovirus exposure and HLA in healthy donors. For the study at large: An analysis done earlier identified approximately 120 million unique TCR beta sequences from around 180 million T cells.

After removal of 2 bases from V and 4 bases from J, the junction contained 5 bases not matched to a gene. The CDR3 length is 15 residues. The germline gives CDR1 SGDLS, CDR2 YYNGEE. A remark on this clone: The antigen remains undetermined.

Study results and limitations: Trimming of TCR beta V- and J-genes showed a link, identified in a later analysis, to a missense DCLRE1C variant.

Researchers ran the PCR with 60 Vbeta and 13 Jbeta primers. TCRdb's table, derived via immunoSEQ multiplex PCR, lists solely in-frame clones and lacks some. The sample includes some 180,000 clones, 73% of them seen just once. The chain combines TRBV9 with TRBJ1-1; 10 nucleotides agree with TRBD1. Input material: PBMCs. This receptor was obtained from a woman younger than 30 in good health and CMV-seropositive. The CDR3 region has the DNA TGTGCCAGCAGCGTTAAGACAGGGGGCTTCACTGAAGCTTTCTTT. Translated, it gives CASSVKTGGFTEAFF.